This T cell receptor (beta chain) came from a study of OX40 agonist ivuxolimab in advanced cancers. About the study as a whole: Ivuxolimab was a fully human IgG2 agonistic monoclonal antibody targeting the costimulatory receptor OX40 (CD134). The purpose of peripheral TCRbeta sequencing was to test whether ivuxolimab changed TCR sequence diversity and led to clonal T-cell expansion. The paper covers the monotherapy dose-escalation part of the phase I ivuxolimab trial, which included N = 52 patients. Three dose-escalation patients achieved partial responses, one with hepatocellular carcinoma and two with cutaneous melanoma. Of the 50 or so patients in dose escalation, 19 had hepatocellular carcinoma, some 15 had melanoma, 9 had renal cell carcinoma and 9 had head and neck cancer. The dose-escalation cohort was roughly 80% male with a mean age of roughly 62 years, ranging from roughly 23 to 85. Intravenous ivuxolimab was administered to patients every 2 weeks at six dose levels: 0.01, 0.1, 0.3, 1.5, 3 and 10 mg/kg. Patients were allowed to have had prior anti-PD-1, anti-PD-L1 or anti-CTLA-4 therapy, and around 40% of the dose-escalation patients had previously received checkpoint inhibitors.

Genomic DNA was extracted from sorted cells for sequencing of the TCRbeta CDR3 region. TCRbeta CDR3 regions were sequenced using the immunoSEQ Assay. Sourced from immuneACCESS, this table was stored by TCRdb with only in-frame sequences that have V and J called. A share of the clones is absent; for the studies checked, an unresolved V gene accounts for under half, and the remainder has no known explanation. The sample table contains tens of thousands of clones; only one count was recorded for over 75% of them. Jointly, the top ten make up approximately 10% of the sample. The CDR3 has 13 amino acids, counting the end cysteine and phenylalanine. CDR3 DNA only is kept here, 39 bases in frame from base 1. The CDR1 and CDR2 encoded by the germline V gene are SGHRS and YFSETQ. Trimming takes 1 base from V and 4 bases from J, and the germline ends sit 8 bases apart. General conclusions and limits of the study: In the 0.1-3.0 mg/kg groups, partial responders were among the patients with the lowest normalized peripheral clonal expansion, particularly in CD8+ T cells. Antigen specificity was not determined for the clonally expanded peripheral T cells. After ivuxolimab, expanded clones were on average more numerous among CD8+ T cells than among CD4+ T cells. Clonal expansion of both CD4+ and CD8+ blood T cells was observed from baseline to week 6 at doses 0.1 to 3.0 mg/kg. Low levels of normalized T-cell clonal expansion were also seen in some patients who did not respond.

The trial excluded patients who had a history of autoimmune disease or who were on systemic immunosuppression. Peripheral blood for TCR sequencing was drawn from every dose cohort at baseline, at cycle 4 day 1 and at cycle 7 day 1. The samples were taken from a phase I, first-in-human, multicenter, open-label dose-escalation trial of ivuxolimab. Adults with locally advanced or metastatic melanoma, renal cell, hepatocellular, or head and neck squamous cell carcinoma were enrolled in the trial. Before TCR sequencing, CD4+ and CD8+ T cells were separately sorted from peripheral blood. Regarding this clone: The antigen it recognizes is unknown. No clone much larger than this one lies a single base away; base qualities are absent.

This sequence was found in an adult with an advanced solid tumor such as melanoma, head and neck, liver or kidney cancer. Source: CD4+ or CD8+ T cells sorted from blood, taken in a trial of the OX40 agonist ivuxolimab. The rearranged chain carries TRBV5-1 and TRBJ1-2, with the D gene not confidently named. The DNA sequence is TGCGCCAGCAGCTTGATAGGGTTCTATGGCTACACCTTC. Translation gives CASSLIGFYGYTF.